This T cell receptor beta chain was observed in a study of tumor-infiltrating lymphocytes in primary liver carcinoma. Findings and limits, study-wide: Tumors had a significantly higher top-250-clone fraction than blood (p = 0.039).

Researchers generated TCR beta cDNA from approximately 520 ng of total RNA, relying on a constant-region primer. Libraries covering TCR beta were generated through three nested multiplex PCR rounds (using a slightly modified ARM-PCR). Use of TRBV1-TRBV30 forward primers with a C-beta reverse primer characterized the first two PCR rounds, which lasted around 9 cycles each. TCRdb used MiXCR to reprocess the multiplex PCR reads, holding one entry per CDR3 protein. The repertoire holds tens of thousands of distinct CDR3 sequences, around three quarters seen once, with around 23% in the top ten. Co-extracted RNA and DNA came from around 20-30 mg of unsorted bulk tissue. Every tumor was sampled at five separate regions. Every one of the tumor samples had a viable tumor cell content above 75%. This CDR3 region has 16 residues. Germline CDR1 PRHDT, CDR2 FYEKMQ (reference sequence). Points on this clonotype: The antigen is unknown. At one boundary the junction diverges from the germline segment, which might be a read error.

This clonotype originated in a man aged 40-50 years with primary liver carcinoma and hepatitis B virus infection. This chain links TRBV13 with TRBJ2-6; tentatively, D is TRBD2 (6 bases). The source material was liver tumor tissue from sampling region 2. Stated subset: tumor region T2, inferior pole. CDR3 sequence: CASRRRGTSEANVLTF. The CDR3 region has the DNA TGTGCCAGCAGGAGACGGGGGACCTCTGAGGCCAACGTCCTGACTTTC.